This T cell receptor beta chain appears in the sequencing data of a study of brain T cells in children with intractable seizures. Sequencing was performed with immunoSEQ multiplex PCR; in TCRdb, only in-frame clones are kept and a portion is missing. The sample lists 60,000 to 65,000 clones, roughly 95% seen once, with around 0.4% in the top ten. Whole-study findings and limits: Pre-surgery blood may have been undersampled, hiding some clones. Patients' HCMV serostatus was unknown; virus specificity rests on CDR3 similarity alone.

As concerns this clone: Its antigen is still unknown.

Looked up from germline, CDR1 is SGHRS and CDR2 is YFSETQ. Unmatched junction bases numbered 9, after V lost 4 bases and J lost 5 bases. The CDR3 contains 15 residues. Sequencing was limited to surgery cases with top T cell transcript signatures in brain tissue. This clonotype was obtained from a boy in the first two years of life with focal cortical dysplasia and intractable seizures. The sample consisted of peripheral blood, taken at surgery. The V and J genes are TRBV5-1 and TRBJ2-1; 7 bases fit TRBD1. Here the CDR3 DNA reads TGCGCCAGCAGCCAGATGAGACAGGGCCACAATGAGCAGTTCTTC. It encodes CASSQMRQGHNEQFF. The full variable domain, with the rest looked up from reference TRBV5-1 and TRBJ2-1, is KAGVTQTPRYLIKTRGQQVTLSCSPISGHRSVSWYQQTPGQGLQFLFEYFSETQRNKGNFPGRFSGRQFSNSRSEMNVSTLELGDSALYLCASSQMRQGHNEQFFGPGTRLTVL.